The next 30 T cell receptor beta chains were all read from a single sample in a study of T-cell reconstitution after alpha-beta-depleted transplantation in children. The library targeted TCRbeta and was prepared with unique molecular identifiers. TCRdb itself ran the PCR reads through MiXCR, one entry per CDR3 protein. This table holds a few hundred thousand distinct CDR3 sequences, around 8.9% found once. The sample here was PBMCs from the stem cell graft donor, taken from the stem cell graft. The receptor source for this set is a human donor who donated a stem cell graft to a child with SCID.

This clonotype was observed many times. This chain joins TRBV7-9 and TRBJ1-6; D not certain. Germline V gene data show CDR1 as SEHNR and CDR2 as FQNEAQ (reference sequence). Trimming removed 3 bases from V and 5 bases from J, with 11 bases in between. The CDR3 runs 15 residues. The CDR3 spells CASSLGAADNSPLHF. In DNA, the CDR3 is TGTGCCAGCAGCTTGGGAGCCGCCGATAATTCACCCCTCCACTTT.

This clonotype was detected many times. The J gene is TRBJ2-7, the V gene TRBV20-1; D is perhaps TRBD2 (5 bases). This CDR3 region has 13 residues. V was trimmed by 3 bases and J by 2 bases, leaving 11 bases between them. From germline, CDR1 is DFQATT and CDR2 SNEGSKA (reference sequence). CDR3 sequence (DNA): TGCAGTGCTAGCCTAACCGGGGCCTACGAGCAGTACTTC. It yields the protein CSASLTGAYEQYF.

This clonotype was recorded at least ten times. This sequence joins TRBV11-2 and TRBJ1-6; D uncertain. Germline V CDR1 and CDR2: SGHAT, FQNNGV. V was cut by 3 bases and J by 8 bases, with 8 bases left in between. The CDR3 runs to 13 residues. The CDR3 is CASSFTRDSPLHF. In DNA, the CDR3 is TGTGCCAGCAGCTTTACTAGGGATTCACCCCTCCACTTT.

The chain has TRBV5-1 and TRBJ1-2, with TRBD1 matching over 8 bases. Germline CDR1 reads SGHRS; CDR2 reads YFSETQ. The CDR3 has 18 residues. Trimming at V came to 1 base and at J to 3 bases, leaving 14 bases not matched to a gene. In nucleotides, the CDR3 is TGCGCCAGCAGCTTGTGGGGACCCAGGGGGCAGCGGGACTATGGCTACACCTTC. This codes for CASSLWGPRGQRDYGYTF.

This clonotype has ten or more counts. CDR3 nucleotide sequence: TGCAGTGCTAGAGACCCCTGGGTCTCCTACGAGCAGTACTTC. As protein: CSARDPWVSYEQYF. The J gene is TRBJ2-7, the V gene TRBV20-1; D gene uncertain. The CDR3 consists of 14 residues. The V gene lost 0 bases and the J gene lost 0 bases, with 9 bases spanning the gap. Germline V gene sequence: CDR1 DFQATT, CDR2 SNEGSKA (reference sequence).

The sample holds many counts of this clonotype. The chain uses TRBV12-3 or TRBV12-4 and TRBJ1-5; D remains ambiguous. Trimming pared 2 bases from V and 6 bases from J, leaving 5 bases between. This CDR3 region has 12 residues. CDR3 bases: TGTGCCAGCAGTTTAATGGGTCAGCCCCAGCATTTT. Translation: CASSLMGQPQHF.

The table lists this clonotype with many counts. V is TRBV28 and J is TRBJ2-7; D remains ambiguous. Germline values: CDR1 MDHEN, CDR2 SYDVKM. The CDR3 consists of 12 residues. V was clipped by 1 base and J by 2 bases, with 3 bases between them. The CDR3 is CASSLFPYEQYF. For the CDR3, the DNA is TGTGCCAGCAGTTTATTCCCCTACGAGCAGTACTTC. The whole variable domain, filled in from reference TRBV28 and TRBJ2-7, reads DVKVTQSSRYLVKRTGEKVFLECVQDMDHENMFWYRQDPGLGLRLIYFSYDVKMKEKGDIPEGYSVSREKKERFSLILESASTNQTSMYLCASSLFPYEQYFGPGTRLTVT.

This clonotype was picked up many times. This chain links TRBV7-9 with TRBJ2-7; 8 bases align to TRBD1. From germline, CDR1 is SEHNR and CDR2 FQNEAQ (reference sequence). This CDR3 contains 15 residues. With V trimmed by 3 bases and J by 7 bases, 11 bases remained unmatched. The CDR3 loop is CASSLSGRGLNEQYF. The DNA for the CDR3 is TGTGCCAGCAGCTTGTCCGGCAGGGGGCTTAATGAGCAGTACTTC.

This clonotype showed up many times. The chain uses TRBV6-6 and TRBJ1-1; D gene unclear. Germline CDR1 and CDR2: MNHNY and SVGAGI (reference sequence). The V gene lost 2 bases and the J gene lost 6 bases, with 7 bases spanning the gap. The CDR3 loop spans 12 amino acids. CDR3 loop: CASSYGRSEAFF. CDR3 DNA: TGTGCCAGCAGTTACGGCCGGTCTGAAGCTTTCTTT.

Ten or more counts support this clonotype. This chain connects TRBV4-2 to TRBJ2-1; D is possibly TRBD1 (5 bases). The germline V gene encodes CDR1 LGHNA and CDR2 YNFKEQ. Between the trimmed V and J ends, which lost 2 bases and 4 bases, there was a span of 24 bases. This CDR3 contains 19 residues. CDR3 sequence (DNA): TGTGCCAGCAGCCAAATGAAATATTGGCAGGGTATACTTTACAATGAGCAGTTCTTC. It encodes CASSQMKYWQGILYNEQFF.

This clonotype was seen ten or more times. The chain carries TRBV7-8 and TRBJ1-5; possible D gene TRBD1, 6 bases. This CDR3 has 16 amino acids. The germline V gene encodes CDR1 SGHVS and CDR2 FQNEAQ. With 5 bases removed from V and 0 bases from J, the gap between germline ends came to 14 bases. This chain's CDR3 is CASSPSQGYSNQPQHF. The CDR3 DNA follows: TGTGCCAGCAGCCCTTCACAGGGATATAGCAATCAGCCCCAGCATTTT.

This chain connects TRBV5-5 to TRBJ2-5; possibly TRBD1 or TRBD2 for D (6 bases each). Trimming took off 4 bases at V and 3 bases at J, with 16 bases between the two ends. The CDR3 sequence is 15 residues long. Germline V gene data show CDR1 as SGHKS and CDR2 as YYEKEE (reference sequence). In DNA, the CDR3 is TGTGCCAGCAGCGCCCGGGGGCCCACCAAAGAGACCCAGTACTTC. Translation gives CASSARGPTKETQYF. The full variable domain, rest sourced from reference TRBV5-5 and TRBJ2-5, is DAGVTQSPTHLIKTRGQQVTLRCSPISGHKSVSWYQQVLGQGPQFIFQYYEKEERGRGNFPDRFSARQFPNYSSELNVNALLLGDSALYLCASSARGPTKETQYFGPGTRLLVL.

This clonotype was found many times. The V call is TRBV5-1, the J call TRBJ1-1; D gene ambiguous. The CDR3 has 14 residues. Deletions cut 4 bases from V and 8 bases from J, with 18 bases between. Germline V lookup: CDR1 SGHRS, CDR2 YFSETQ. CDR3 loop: CASSLMAKGAEAFF. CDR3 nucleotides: TGCGCCAGCAGCCTGATGGCTAAGGGTGCGGAAGCTTTCTTT.

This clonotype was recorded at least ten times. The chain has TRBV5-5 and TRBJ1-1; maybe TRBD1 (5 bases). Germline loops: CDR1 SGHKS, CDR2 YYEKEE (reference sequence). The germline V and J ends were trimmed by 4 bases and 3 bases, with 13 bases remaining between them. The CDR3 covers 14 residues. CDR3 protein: CASSPTGTYTEAFF. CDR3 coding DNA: TGTGCCAGCAGCCCGACCGGGACCTACACTGAAGCTTTCTTT.

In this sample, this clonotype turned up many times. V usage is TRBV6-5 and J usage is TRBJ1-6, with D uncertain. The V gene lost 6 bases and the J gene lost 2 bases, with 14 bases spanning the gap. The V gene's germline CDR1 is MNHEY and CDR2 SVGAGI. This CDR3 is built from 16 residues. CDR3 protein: CASSLRFEAYNSPLHF. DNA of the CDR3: TGTGCCAGCAGCCTACGGTTCGAAGCCTATAATTCACCCCTCCACTTT.

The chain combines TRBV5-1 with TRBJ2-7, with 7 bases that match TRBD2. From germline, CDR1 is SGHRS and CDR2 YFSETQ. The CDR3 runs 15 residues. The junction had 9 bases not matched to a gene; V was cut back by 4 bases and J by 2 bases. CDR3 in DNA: TGCGCCAGCAGCCCCAGCGGGACGGGACCCTACGAGCAGTACTTC. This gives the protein CASSPSGTGPYEQYF.

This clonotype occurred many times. The CDR3 DNA is TGTGCCAGCCACTGGTGGGGGGCCGGGGAGCTGTTTTTT. Its protein is CASHWWGAGELFF. This chain joins TRBV7-2 and TRBJ2-2, with D tentatively TRBD2 (6 bases). Deletions cut 8 bases from V and 6 bases from J, with 13 bases between. CDR3 length equals 13 residues. Germline CDR1 and CDR2: SGHTA and FQGNSA.

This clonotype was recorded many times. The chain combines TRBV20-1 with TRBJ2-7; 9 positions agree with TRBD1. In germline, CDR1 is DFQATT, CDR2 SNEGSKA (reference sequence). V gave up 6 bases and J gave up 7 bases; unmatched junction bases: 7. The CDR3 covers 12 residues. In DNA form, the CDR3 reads TGCAGTGCACGGACAGGGGTTAAAGAGCAGTACTTC. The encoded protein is CSARTGVKEQYF.

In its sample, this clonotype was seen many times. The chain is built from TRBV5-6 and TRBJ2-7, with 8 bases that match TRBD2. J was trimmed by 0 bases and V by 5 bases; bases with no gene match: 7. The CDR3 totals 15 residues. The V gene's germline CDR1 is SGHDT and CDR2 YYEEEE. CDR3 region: CASSYEAGVSYEQYF. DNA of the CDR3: TGTGCCAGCAGTTACGAAGCGGGGGTCTCCTACGAGCAGTACTTC.

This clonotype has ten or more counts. Written as DNA, the CDR3 is TGTGCCAGCAGCATGCCCCTCGGACGGAGTACCCGTGACACCGGGGAGCTGTTTTTT. Translated: CASSMPLGRSTRDTGELFF. The J gene is TRBJ2-2, the V gene TRBV7-8, with D hard to call. This CDR3 is 19 amino acids long. V lost 5 bases and J lost 3, with 25 bases in between. Germline V gene lookup returns CDR1 SGHVS and CDR2 FQNEAQ.

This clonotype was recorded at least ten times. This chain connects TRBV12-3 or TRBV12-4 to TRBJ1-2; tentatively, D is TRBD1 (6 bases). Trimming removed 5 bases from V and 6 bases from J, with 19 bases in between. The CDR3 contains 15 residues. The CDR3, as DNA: TGTGCCAGCAGTCCAGACAGGTCCGGACCAGATGGCTACACCTTC. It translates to CASSPDRSGPDGYTF.

The CDR3 protein is CASSAGEANEKLFF. The CDR3 coding sequence is TGTGCCAGCAGCGCGGGCGAGGCTAATGAAAAACTGTTTTTT. This sequence joins TRBV9 and TRBJ1-4; unclear D gene. V gave up 3 bases and J gave up 3 bases, with 9 bases separating them. Germline-derived CDR1 and CDR2 are SGDLS and YYNGEE. The CDR3 spans 14 residues.

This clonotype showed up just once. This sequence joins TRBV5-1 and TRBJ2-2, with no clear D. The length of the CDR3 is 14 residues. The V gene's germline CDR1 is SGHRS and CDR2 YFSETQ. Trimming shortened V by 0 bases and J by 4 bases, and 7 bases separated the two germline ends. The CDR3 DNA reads TGCGCCAGCAGCTTGGCTCTGTTCACCGGGGAGCTGTTTTTT. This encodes CASSLALFTGELFF.

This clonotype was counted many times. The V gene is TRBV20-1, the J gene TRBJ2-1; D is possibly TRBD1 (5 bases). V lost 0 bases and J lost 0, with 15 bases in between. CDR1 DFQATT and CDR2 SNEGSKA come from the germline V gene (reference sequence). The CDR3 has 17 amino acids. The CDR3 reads CSARDLLQVPSYNEQFF. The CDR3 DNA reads TGCAGTGCTAGAGACCTATTACAGGTCCCCTCCTACAATGAGCAGTTCTTC.

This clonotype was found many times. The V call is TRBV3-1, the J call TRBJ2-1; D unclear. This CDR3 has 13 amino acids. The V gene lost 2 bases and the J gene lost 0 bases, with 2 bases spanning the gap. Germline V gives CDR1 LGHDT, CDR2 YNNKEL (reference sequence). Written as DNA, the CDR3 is TGTGCCAGCAGCCAAAGCTCCTACAATGAGCAGTTCTTC. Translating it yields CASSQSSYNEQFF.

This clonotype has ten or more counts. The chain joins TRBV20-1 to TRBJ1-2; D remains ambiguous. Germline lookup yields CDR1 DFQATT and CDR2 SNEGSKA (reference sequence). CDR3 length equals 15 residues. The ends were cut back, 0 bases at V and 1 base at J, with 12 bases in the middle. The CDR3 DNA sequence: TGCAGTGCTAGAGAATTCGCAGCTCGTAACTATGGCTACACCTTC. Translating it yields CSAREFAARNYGYTF.

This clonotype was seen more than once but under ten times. CDR3 protein: CASSLGVGGGAVNEQFF. Written as DNA, the CDR3 is TGTGCCAGCAGCTTAGGAGTCGGCGGGGGGGCGGTGAATGAGCAGTTCTTC. V and J are TRBV11-3 and TRBJ2-1, with 9 bases fitting TRBD2. The CDR3 is 17 amino acids. Germline V CDR1 and CDR2: SGHNT, YENEEA. The J segment lost 7 bases and the V segment lost 1 base, leaving 11 bases of the junction unmatched.

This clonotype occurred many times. Written as DNA, the CDR3 is TGCAGTGCTAGATCTTGGGACAGGAACAATGAGCAGTTCTTC. Residues: CSARSWDRNNEQFF. This chain joins TRBV20-1 and TRBJ2-1; 8 bases line up with TRBD1. V trimming: 2 bases; J trimming: 5 bases; junction bases outside the gene matches: 5. The CDR3 is 14 amino acids. Germline assignment: CDR1 DFQATT and CDR2 SNEGSKA (reference sequence).

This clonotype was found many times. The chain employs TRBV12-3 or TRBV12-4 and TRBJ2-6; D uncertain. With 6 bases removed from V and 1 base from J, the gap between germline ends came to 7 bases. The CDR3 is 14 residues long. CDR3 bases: TGTGCCAGCAGCCGTCCATCTGGGGCCAACGTCCTGACTTTC. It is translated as CASSRPSGANVLTF.

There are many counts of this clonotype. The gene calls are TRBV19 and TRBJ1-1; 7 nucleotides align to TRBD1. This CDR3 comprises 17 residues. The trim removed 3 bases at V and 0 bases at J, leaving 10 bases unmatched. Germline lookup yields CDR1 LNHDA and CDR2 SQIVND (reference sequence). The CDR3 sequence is CASSMSMYRGLNTEAFF. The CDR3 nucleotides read TGTGCCAGTAGTATGAGTATGTACAGGGGACTGAACACTGAAGCTTTCTTT.